This TCR beta chain is from a study of cytotoxic CD8 clonotypes in ibrutinib-treated CLL. Clones were read by immunoSEQ multiplex PCR, and TCRdb kept only the in-frame ones, dropping some. The sample contains some 300,000 clones, roughly 79% of which appear only once. Germline trimming cut 2 bases from V and 1 base from J; bases unmatched to any gene: 9. Looked up from germline, CDR1 is KGHSH and CDR2 is LQKENI. CDR3 size: 17 residues. V is TRBV18 and J is TRBJ2-5, with 8 bases that match TRBD2. Sequencing used PBMCs, obtained before ibrutinib treatment. This TCR was sampled from a human donor with chronic lymphocytic leukemia. DNA of the CDR3: TGTGCCAGCTCACCATTGGCACTTAGCGGGATCCAAGAGACCCAGTACTTC. Translation gives CASSPLALSGIQETQYF.